These 22 T cell receptor beta chains were sequenced from one sample in a study of vaccination and CD4 T cells after COVID-19. Treatment in this sample: roughly ten-day PBMC culture with coronavirus spike peptide pools or control peptides (ViraFEST assay). The Oncomine TCR Beta short-read assay sequenced DNA from cultured CD4+ T cells. TCRdb re-derived calls from the PCR reads in MiXCR, one entry per CDR3 protein. The data show 25,000 to 30,000 distinct CDR3 sequences, 55% to 80% seen once. The antigens these receptors bind are not known. This specimen was CD4+ T cells from blood, cultured in vitro, taken after SARS-CoV-2 vaccination. Source of these receptors: a human donor who received a COVID-19 vaccine.

V and J are TRBV20-1 and TRBJ2-5; 9 bases line up with TRBD2. This CDR3 contains 16 residues. CDR1 is DFQATT and CDR2 is SNEGSKA in the germline V gene (reference sequence). J lost 0 bases, V lost 6 bases, and 11 bases had no gene match. The CDR3 bases are TGCAGTGCCGTAAAGACTAGCGGTGGAAACCAAGAGACCCAGTACTTC. It codes for CSAVKTSGGNQETQYF.

The DNA of the CDR3 is TGTGCCAGTATGCCAGGACCGCAAAATTCTGGGGCCAACGTCCTGACTTTC. Amino acid sequence: CASMPGPQNSGANVLTF. The rearrangement joins TRBV19 to TRBJ2-6; D gene unclear. The V gene lost 7 bases and the J gene lost 1 base, with 17 bases spanning the gap. The CDR3 spans 17 residues. Germline V gene lookup returns CDR1 LNHDA and CDR2 SQIVND (reference sequence).

The rearrangement joins TRBV30 to TRBJ1-2; the match to TRBD1 covers 10 bases. Germline assignment: CDR1 GTSNPN and CDR2 SVGIG (reference sequence). Germline trimming cut 2 bases from V and 8 bases from J; bases unmatched to any gene: 5. CDR3 length equals 13 residues. The DNA for the CDR3 is TGTGCCTGGAGTTTGGGACAGGGGCGCGGCTACACCTTC. As protein: CAWSLGQGRGYTF.

V is TRBV5-4 and J is TRBJ2-5; D perhaps matches TRBD1 (5 bases). V was cut by 9 bases and J by 1 base, with 16 bases left in between. The length of the CDR3 is 14 residues. Germline CDR1 reads SGHNT; CDR2 reads YYREEE (reference sequence). The chain's CDR3 is CAIANQGTQETQYF. The CDR3 region has the DNA TGTGCCATCGCAAACCAGGGTACCCAAGAGACCCAGTACTTC.

CDR3 nucleotides: TGCAGTGCTAGAATCTCGGGATATAGCAATCAGCCCCAGCATTTT. Translation gives CSARISGYSNQPQHF. The rearrangement joins TRBV20-1 to TRBJ1-5; D is ambiguous. The CDR3 consists of 15 residues. Trimming left V 2 bases short and J 0 bases short, with 11 bases between. Per germline, CDR1 DFQATT and CDR2 SNEGSKA (reference sequence).

The CDR3 bases are TGCAGTGCTAGGGCCTTTAGCGGGGGTCGCTCCTACGAGCAGTACTTC. Translated: CSARAFSGGRSYEQYF. The chain has TRBV20-1 and TRBJ2-7; TRBD2 matches at 9 bases. The CDR3 sequence is 16 residues long. V lost 3 bases to trimming and J lost 0 bases; unmatched junction nucleotides: 9. CDR1 and CDR2 (germline): DFQATT, SNEGSKA (reference sequence).

The chain is built from TRBV7-2 and TRBJ2-3; 10 bases match TRBD1. CDR3 length: 16 residues. The V gene end was trimmed by 3 bases and the J gene end by 1 base; junction bases not matched to a gene: 4. The germline gives CDR1 SGHTA, CDR2 FQGNSA. CDR3 nucleotides: TGTGCCAGCAGCTTCAGGACAGGGGGAGGCACAGATACGCAGTATTTT. It specifies CASSFRTGGGTDTQYF.

V is TRBV20-1 and J is TRBJ1-3, with TRBD1 matching 9 bases. Germline V gives CDR1 DFQATT, CDR2 SNEGSKA (reference sequence). This CDR3 has 13 amino acids. With 6 bases clipped from V and 7 bases from J, the junction kept 7 bases outside the gene matches. The CDR3 DNA follows: TGCAGTGCCGGGACAGGGAGGAGGAACACCATATATTTT. Protein: CSAGTGRRNTIYF.

J is TRBJ2-5 and V is TRBV6-1; TRBD2 matches 14 bases. With V trimmed by 6 bases and J by 5 bases, 14 bases remained unmatched. This CDR3 has 18 residues. Per germline, CDR1 MNHNS and CDR2 SASEGT. The CDR3 spells CASRTLGLAGAQSETQYF. The CDR3 DNA sequence: TGTGCCAGCAGGACCCTGGGACTAGCGGGGGCTCAAAGCGAGACCCAGTACTTC.

There are a few counts of this clonotype. The chain uses TRBV25-1 and TRBJ1-1, with 8 nucleotides matching TRBD1. CDR3 length: 17 amino acids. Germline V lookup: CDR1 MGHDK, CDR2 SYGVNS. The J segment lost 6 bases and the V segment lost 6 bases, leaving 18 bases of the junction unmatched. The DNA for the CDR3 is TGTGCCAGCAGCACCCGCCCTGGACAGGGCCGTTTCCCTGAAGCTTTCTTT. Amino acids: CASSTRPGQGRFPEAFF. The whole variable domain, filled in from reference TRBV25-1 and TRBJ1-1, reads EADIYQTPRYLVIGTGKKITLECSQTMGHDKMYWYQQDPGMELHLIHYSYGVNSTEKGDLSSESTVSRIRTEHFPLTLESARPSHTSQYLCASSTRPGQGRFPEAFFGQGTRLTVV.

The chain carries TRBV12-3 or TRBV12-4 and TRBJ2-7; D unclear. This CDR3 contains 13 residues. The ends were cut back, 6 bases at V and 6 bases at J, with 15 bases in the middle. The CDR3 loop reads CASRQSLSPEQYF. In nucleotides, the CDR3 is TGTGCCAGCAGGCAGTCTTTGTCCCCCGAGCAGTACTTC.

In DNA, the CDR3 is TGTGCCAGTAGTAACGGACAAGCCCAAGAGACCCAGTACTTC. It translates to CASSNGQAQETQYF. V is TRBV19 and J is TRBJ2-5; D possibly corresponds to TRBD1 (5 bases). Germline values: CDR1 LNHDA, CDR2 SQIVND (reference sequence). V lost 4 bases and J lost 1, with 10 bases in between. The CDR3 extends over 14 amino acids.

This clonotype was recorded a few times. V gene TRBV12-3 or TRBV12-4 combines with J gene TRBJ1-1; 8 nucleotides agree with TRBD1. The J segment lost 8 bases and the V segment lost 2 bases, leaving 7 bases of the junction unmatched. CDR3 length: 14 residues. The CDR3 here is CASSLTGQGREAFF. For the CDR3, the DNA is TGTGCCAGCAGTTTAACCGGACAGGGAAGGGAAGCTTTCTTT.

This clonotype was seen more than once but under ten times. The V call is TRBV7-8, the J call TRBJ2-5, with TRBD2 identical over 11 bases. CDR3 length: 17 amino acids. V lost 5 bases and J lost 0; bases outside the gene matches: 8. Germline assignment: CDR1 SGHVS and CDR2 FQNEAQ. The CDR3 nucleotides are TGTGCCAGCAGCCCTCTTCGACTAGCGGGGTACCAAGAGACCCAGTACTTC. This codes for CASSPLRLAGYQETQYF. Full variable domain (outside the CDR3, taken from reference TRBV7-8 and TRBJ2-5): GAGVSQSPRYKVAKRGQDVALRCDPISGHVSLFWYQQALGQGPEFLTYFQNEAQLDKSGLPSDRFFAERPEGSVSTLKIQRTQQEDSAVYLCASSPLRLAGYQETQYFGPGTRLLVL.

The chain carries TRBV20-1 and TRBJ2-7; TRBD1 matches 11 bases. V gave up 6 bases and J gave up 3 bases; unmatched junction bases: 4. Germline values: CDR1 DFQATT, CDR2 SNEGSKA (reference sequence). The CDR3 length is 13 residues. CDR3 protein: CSAGQGADYEQYF. The CDR3 nucleotides read TGCAGTGCCGGACAGGGGGCAGACTACGAGCAGTACTTC.

The chain links TRBV5-1 to TRBJ2-3; the D is unclear. V was clipped by 0 bases and J by 0 bases, with 11 bases between them. The CDR3 covers 16 residues. Looked up from germline, CDR1 is SGHRS and CDR2 is YFSETQ. The DNA for the CDR3 is TGCGCCAGCAGCTTGGAACCTAGTGGGAGCACAGATACGCAGTATTTT. This encodes CASSLEPSGSTDTQYF.

The CDR3 DNA sequence: TGTGCCAGCAGTACCTACGACGGATTCTATGGCTACACCTTC. Translating it yields CASSTYDGFYGYTF. The rearrangement links TRBV6-1 to TRBJ1-2; no definite D call. Trimming pared 5 bases from V and 4 bases from J, leaving 14 bases between. Germline V CDR1 and CDR2: MNHNS, SASEGT. The CDR3 is 14 amino acids.

This clonotype was recorded a few times. The junction departs from the called germline gene at one end, perhaps through a read error. CDR3 DNA: TGCGCCAGCAGCTTTTCAGACAGGGTGGTCCACGAGCAGTATTTC. This translates into CASSFSDRVVHEQYF. V is TRBV5-1 and J is TRBJ2-7, with 7 bases matching TRBD1. CDR3 length equals 15 residues. Germline CDR1 is SGHRS and CDR2 is YFSETQ.

This clonotype is a singleton in its sample. V usage is TRBV2 and J usage is TRBJ1-6, with 9 bases identical to TRBD1. The V gene's germline CDR1 is SNHLY and CDR2 FYNNEI. V dropped 6 bases and J dropped 14; count of bases not matched to a gene: 8. There are 13 residues in the CDR3. Here the CDR3 reads CASRGQGWSSLHF. DNA of the CDR3: TGTGCCAGCAGGGGACAGGGATGGTCTTCCCTCCACTTT.

This rearrangement joins TRBV6-1 to TRBJ1-2, with 8 positions matching TRBD1. CDR1 and CDR2 from the germline V gene are MNHNS and SASEGT. Trimming took 6 bases from V and 5 from J; bases not matched to a gene: 5. This CDR3 is built from 13 residues. Here the CDR3 reads CASSQGQAYGYTF. The CDR3 region has the DNA TGTGCCAGCAGCCAGGGACAGGCGTATGGCTACACCTTC.

The genes are TRBV7-8 and TRBJ2-2; 8 bases match TRBD1. With 5 bases clipped from V and 7 bases from J, the junction kept 12 bases outside the gene matches. Per germline, CDR1 SGHVS and CDR2 FQNEAQ. The length of the CDR3 is 16 residues. The CDR3 bases are TGTGCCAGCAGCACAATCCGGGACAGGAGGGACGGGGAGCTGTTTTTT. Translated: CASSTIRDRRDGELFF. Based on the CDR3 plus reference TRBV7-8 and TRBJ2-2, the full variable domain is GAGVSQSPRYKVAKRGQDVALRCDPISGHVSLFWYQQALGQGPEFLTYFQNEAQLDKSGLPSDRFFAERPEGSVSTLKIQRTQQEDSAVYLCASSTIRDRRDGELFFGEGSRLTVL.

The rearrangement joins TRBV27 to TRBJ2-3, with 14 bases aligning to TRBD2. Germline lookup yields CDR1 MNHEY and CDR2 SMNVEV (reference sequence). This CDR3 is 19 amino acids long. Losses at the gene ends were 2 bases for V and 1 base for J; bases not matched to a gene: 8. CDR3 in DNA: TGTGCCAGCAGTTTAAGACTAGCGGGGGGGCGTTTTGGCACAGATACGCAGTATTTT. Amino acids: CASSLRLAGGRFGTDTQYF.